This T cell receptor (beta chain) was identified during a study of post-analysis software for immune sequencing data. V was clipped by 5 bases and J by 5 bases, with 9 bases between them. This CDR3 region has 12 residues. Germline CDR1 and CDR2: LNHNV and YYDKDF (reference sequence). A note on this clonotype: Antigen unknown.

Points from the study as a whole: In patients, TRBV5-6, TRBV5-1 and TRBV20-1 belonged to roughly five TRBV segments found more frequently than in controls.

Prepared libraries of TCR beta cDNA carried unique molecular identifiers. A single record per CDR3 protein comes from TCRdb applying MiXCR to the PCR reads. Seen here are more than 450,000 distinct CDR3 sequences, 44% observed once, and the top ten hold more than 1.5%. The source material was blood. This chain connects TRBV15 to TRBJ1-1; D ambiguous. The clonotype was recovered from a girl aged 5-17 years with multiple sclerosis. In DNA form, the CDR3 reads TGTGCCACCAGCCTTCAAGAAACTGAAGCTTTCTTT. Translating it yields CATSLQETEAFF.